The next 11 T cell receptor beta chains were all read from a single sample in a study of T cells in localized non-small cell lung cancer. The method was immunoSEQ multiplex PCR; TCRdb's version includes in-frame clones alone and lacks a portion of them. The data show some 30,000 clones, around 94% seen once. The sequences come from peripheral blood, collected before any cancer treatment. The receptors derive from a woman between 35 and 75 years old with stage I lung adenocarcinoma.

The genes are TRBV18 and TRBJ1-3, with D hard to call. The V end was cut by 6 bases, the J end by 0 bases, with 12 bases between. This CDR3 comprises 15 residues. Germline loops: CDR1 KGHSH, CDR2 LQKENI. Written as DNA, the CDR3 is TGTGCCAGCTCCGGCGACGTACTCTCTGGAAACACCATATATTTT. Translation gives CASSGDVLSGNTIYF.

CDR3 in DNA: TGTGCCAGCAGCTTACTTGGGCAGGGCAGGGACACTGAAGCTTTCTTT. Residues: CASSLLGQGRDTEAFF. The rearrangement links TRBV7-3 to TRBJ1-1; a possible D gene is TRBD1 (5 bases). Between the trimmed V and J ends, which lost 2 bases and 3 bases, there was a span of 16 bases. Looked up from germline, CDR1 is SGHTA and CDR2 is FQGTGA. There are 16 residues in the CDR3. The whole variable domain, remainder taken from reference TRBV7-3 and TRBJ1-1, is GAGVSQTPSNKVTEKGKYVELRCDPISGHTALYWYRQSLGQGPEFLIYFQGTGAADDSGLPNDRFFAVRPEGSVSTLKIQRTERGDSAVYLCASSLLGQGRDTEAFFGQGTRLTVV.

The V and J genes are TRBV11-3 and TRBJ2-6; D uncertain. Trimming stripped 8 bases from V and 0 bases from J, with 11 bases between. The CDR3 runs to 15 residues. Germline values: CDR1 SGHNT, CDR2 YENEEA. Here the CDR3 DNA reads TGTGCCAGCTCCGAGGACCGCTCTGGGGCCAACGTCCTGACTTTC. It is translated as CASSEDRSGANVLTF. Looking up the rest from reference TRBV11-3 and TRBJ2-6 gives the full variable domain: EAGVVQSPRYKIIEKKQPVAFWCNPISGHNTLYWYLQNLGQGPELLIRYENEEAVDDSQLPKDRFSAERLKGVDSTLKIQPAELGDSAVYLCASSEDRSGANVLTFGAGSRLTVL.

CDR3 in DNA: TGTGCCAGCAGTTATCTGGGGTCCGAGCAGTACTTC. Encoded protein: CASSYLGSEQYF. This sequence joins TRBV6-6 and TRBJ2-7; D gene unclear. V lost 3 bases to trimming and J lost 6 bases, with 9 bases between them. This CDR3 has 12 residues. The germline CDR1 and CDR2 sequences are MNHNY and SVGAGI (reference sequence).

The chain combines TRBV5-4 with TRBJ2-5; 8 bases align to TRBD2. The CDR3 is 15 residues long. The germline CDR1 and CDR2 sequences are SGHNT and YYREEE (reference sequence). The J segment lost 5 bases and the V segment lost 0 bases, leaving 6 bases of the junction unmatched. This CDR3 reads CASSLGSGAGETQYF. CDR3 coding DNA: TGTGCCAGCAGCTTGGGTAGCGGGGCGGGGGAGACCCAGTACTTC.

V and J are TRBV11-3 and TRBJ2-1; no clear D. The germline V gene has CDR1 SGHNT and CDR2 YENEEA. The CDR3 has 14 residues. Trimming left V 3 bases short and J 6 bases short, with 12 bases between. In DNA, the CDR3 is TGTGCCAGCAGCTTGGGAAGGGCCAGCAATGAGCAGTTCTTC. Its translation: CASSLGRASNEQFF.

CDR3: CASSLLSGRPFQETQYF. CDR3 nucleotides: TGTGCCAGCAGCTTACTTAGCGGGAGACCTTTCCAAGAGACCCAGTACTTC. This chain uses TRBV7-9 with TRBJ2-5; 9 bases match TRBD2. This CDR3 has 17 amino acids. The junction had 8 bases not matched to a gene; V was cut back by 2 bases and J by 1 base. The germline V gene has CDR1 SEHNR and CDR2 FQNEAQ (reference sequence).

The V call is TRBV7-6, the J call TRBJ2-1; TRBD2 is a possible D gene (5 bases). The length of the CDR3 is 12 residues. From germline, CDR1 is SGHVS and CDR2 FNYEAQ. Trimming cost V 5 bases and J 8 bases, with 10 bases left between them. CDR3 sequence (DNA): TGTGCCAGCAGCGCCGGGCGGGATGAGCAGTTCTTC. Translating gives CASSAGRDEQFF.

The gene calls are TRBV5-6 and TRBJ1-4; no clear D gene. The germline CDR1 and CDR2 sequences are SGHDT and YYEEEE. V dropped 1 base and J dropped 5 bases, with 9 bases sitting between them. The CDR3 has 14 residues. The DNA for the CDR3 is TGTGCCAGCAGCTTGCAAGGGTTGAATGAAAAACTGTTTTTT. As protein: CASSLQGLNEKLFF.

The rearrangement links TRBV6-6 to TRBJ2-3; 9 bases agree with TRBD1. With 7 bases clipped from V and 3 bases from J, the junction kept 5 bases outside the gene matches. CDR1 is MNHNY and CDR2 is SVGAGI in the germline V gene (reference sequence). The CDR3 contains 14 residues. CDR3 loop: CASNWDRVTDTQYF. CDR3 DNA: TGTGCCAGCAACTGGGACAGGGTAACAGATACGCAGTATTTT.

This chain connects TRBV4-1 to TRBJ1-3, with D perhaps TRBD1 (5 bases). The CDR3 totals 15 residues. Germline CDR1 MGHRA, CDR2 YSYEKL. V was trimmed by 2 bases and J by 0 bases, leaving 8 bases between them. Here the CDR3 DNA reads TGCGCCAGCAGCCAAAGGGACCACTCTGGAAACACCATATATTTT. Its protein product is CASSQRDHSGNTIYF.